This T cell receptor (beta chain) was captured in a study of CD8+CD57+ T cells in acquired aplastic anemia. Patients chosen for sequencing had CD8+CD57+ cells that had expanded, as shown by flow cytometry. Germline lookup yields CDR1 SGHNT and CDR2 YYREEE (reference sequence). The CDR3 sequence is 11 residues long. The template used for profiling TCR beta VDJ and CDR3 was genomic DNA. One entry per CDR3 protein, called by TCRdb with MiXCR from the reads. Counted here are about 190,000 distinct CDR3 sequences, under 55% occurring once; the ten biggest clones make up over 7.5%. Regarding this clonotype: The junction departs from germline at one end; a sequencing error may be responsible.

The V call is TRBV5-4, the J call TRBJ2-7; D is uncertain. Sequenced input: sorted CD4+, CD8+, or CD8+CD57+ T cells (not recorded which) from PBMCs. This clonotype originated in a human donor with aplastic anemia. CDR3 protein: CVSSKGFEQYF. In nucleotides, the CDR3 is TGTGTCAGCAGCAAGGGATTCGAGCAGTACTTC.